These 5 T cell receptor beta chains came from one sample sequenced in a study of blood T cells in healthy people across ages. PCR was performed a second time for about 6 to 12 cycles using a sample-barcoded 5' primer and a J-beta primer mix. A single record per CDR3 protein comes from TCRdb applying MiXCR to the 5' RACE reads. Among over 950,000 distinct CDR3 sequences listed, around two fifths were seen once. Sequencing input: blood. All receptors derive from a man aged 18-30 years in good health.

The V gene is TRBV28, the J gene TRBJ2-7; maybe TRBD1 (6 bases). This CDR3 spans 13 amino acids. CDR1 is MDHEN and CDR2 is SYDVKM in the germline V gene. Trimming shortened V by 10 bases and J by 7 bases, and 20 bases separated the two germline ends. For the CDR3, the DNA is TGTGCCACCAGGGGCCGCAGGGGCAATGAGCAGTACTTC. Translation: CATRGRRGNEQYF.

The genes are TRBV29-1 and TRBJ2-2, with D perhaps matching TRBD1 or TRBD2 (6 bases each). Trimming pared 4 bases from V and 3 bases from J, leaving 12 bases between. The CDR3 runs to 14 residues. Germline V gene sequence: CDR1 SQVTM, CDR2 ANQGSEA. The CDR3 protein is CSVGEGGYTGELFF. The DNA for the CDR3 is TGCAGCGTTGGAGAGGGGGGCTACACCGGGGAGCTGTTTTTT.

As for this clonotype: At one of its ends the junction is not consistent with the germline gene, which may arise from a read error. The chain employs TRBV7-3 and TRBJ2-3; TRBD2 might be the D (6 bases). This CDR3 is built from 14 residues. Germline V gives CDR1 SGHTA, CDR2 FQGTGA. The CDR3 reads CACSPGDSPGTQYF. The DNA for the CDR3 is TGTGCCTGCAGCCCGGGGGACTCCCCCGGAACGCAGTATTTT.

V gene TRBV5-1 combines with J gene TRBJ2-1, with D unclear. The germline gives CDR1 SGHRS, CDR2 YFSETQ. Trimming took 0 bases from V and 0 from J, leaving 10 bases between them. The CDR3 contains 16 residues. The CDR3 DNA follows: TGCGCCAGCAGCTTGGAGGTGGAGACCTCCTACAATGAGCAGTTCTTC. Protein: CASSLEVETSYNEQFF.

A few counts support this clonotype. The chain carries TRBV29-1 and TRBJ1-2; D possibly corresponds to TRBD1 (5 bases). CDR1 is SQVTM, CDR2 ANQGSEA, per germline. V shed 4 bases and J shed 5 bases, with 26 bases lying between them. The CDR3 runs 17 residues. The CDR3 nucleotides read TGCAGCGTTGTTTTTAGGGCTCCGGAGGACGCAGGGTATGGCTACACCTTC. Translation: CSVVFRAPEDAGYGYTF.